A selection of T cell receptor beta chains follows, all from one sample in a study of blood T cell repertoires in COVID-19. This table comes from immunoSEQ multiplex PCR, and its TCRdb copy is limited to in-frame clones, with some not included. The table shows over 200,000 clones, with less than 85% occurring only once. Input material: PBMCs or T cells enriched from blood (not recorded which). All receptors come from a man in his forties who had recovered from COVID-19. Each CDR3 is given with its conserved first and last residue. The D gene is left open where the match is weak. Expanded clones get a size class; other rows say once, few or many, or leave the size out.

CASTQAGGGGNTEAFF TGTGCCAGCACCCAAGCAGGGGGCGGGGGGAACACTGAAGCTTTCTTT . TRBD1 TRBJ1-1 TRBV27
CASSKGQGSYEQYF TGTGCCAGCAGTAAGGGACAGGGTTCCTACGAGCAGTACTTC . TRBD1 TRBJ2-7 TRBV27
CASSFRQISDTQYF TGTGCCAGCAGCTTCCGACAGATTTCAGATACGCAGTATTTT . . TRBJ2-3 TRBV7-9
CASSLSTNYEQYF TGTGCCAGTAGTTTATCGACAAACTACGAGCAGTACTTC . . TRBJ2-7 TRBV19
CASSLGHVEAFF TGTGCCAGCAGCTTGGGACACGTTGAAGCTTTCTTT . . TRBJ1-1 TRBV5-8
CASSSTGGGYTDTQYF TGTGCCAGCAGCTCCACTGGGGGGGGGTACACAGATACGCAGTATTTT . TRBD2 TRBJ2-3 TRBV7-2
CASSSPTGTDTQYF TGTGCCAGCAGCTCGCCGACAGGGACAGATACGCAGTATTTT . TRBD1 TRBJ2-3 TRBV5-4
CASSVEKSSYEQYF TGTGCCAGCAGCGTAGAAAAGAGCTCCTACGAGCAGTACTTC . . TRBJ2-7 TRBV9
CASSPGTEFMNTEAFF TGTGCCAGCAGCCCCGGGACAGAGTTCATGAACACTGAAGCTTTCTTT . TRBD1 TRBJ1-1 TRBV11-3
CASSLTGGSYNEQFF TGTGCCAGCAGCCTAACGGGGGGGTCCTACAATGAGCAGTTCTTC . TRBD2 TRBJ2-1 TRBV7-3
CASSPTANTEAFF TGTGCCAGCTCACCGACAGCGAACACTGAAGCTTTCTTT . . TRBJ1-1 TRBV18
CASSYAGAYGYISNQPQHF TGTGCCAGCAGTTACGCGGGGGCGTACGGCTATATCAGCAATCAGCCCCAGCATTTT . . TRBJ1-5 TRBV6-8
CASPERDGNTIYF TGTGCCAGTCCGGAGCGGGATGGAAACACCATATATTTT . . TRBJ1-3 TRBV19
CASSPGQGAGGYTF TGCGCCAGCAGTCCGGGACAGGGGGCGGGAGGCTACACCTTC . TRBD1 TRBJ1-2 TRBV5-1
CASSQEDRAATDTQYF TGCGCCAGCAGCCAGGAGGACAGGGCCGCCACAGATACGCAGTATTTT . TRBD1 TRBJ2-3 TRBV4-1
CASSEDLVNEQFF TGTGCCAGCAGTGAGGATCTAGTTAATGAGCAGTTCTTC . . TRBJ2-1 TRBV2
CSAAGGSNQPQHF TGCAGCGCCGCAGGGGGTAGCAATCAGCCCCAGCATTTT . TRBD1 TRBJ1-5 TRBV29-1
CATMDRDTGELFF TGTGCCACAATGGACAGGGACACCGGGGAGCTGTTTTTT . TRBD1 TRBJ2-2 TRBV10-3
CASSQDGPLTGELFF TGCGCCAGCAGCCAAGATGGGCCCCTTACCGGGGAGCTGTTTTTT . . TRBJ2-2 TRBV4-3
CASSPRIGGAGSTDTQYF TGTGCCAGCTCACCCCGAATTGGAGGGGCGGGTAGCACAGATACGCAGTATTTT . . TRBJ2-3 TRBV18
CASSPDRGASYEQYF TGTGCCAGCAGTCCCGACAGGGGAGCCTCCTACGAGCAGTACTTC few TRBD1 TRBJ2-7 TRBV25-1
CATSPRQAKPGELFF TGTGCCACCTCGCCTCGACAGGCCAAGCCCGGGGAGCTGTTTTTT . . TRBJ2-2 TRBV27
CASSGDRVTGNTIYF TGTGCCAGCAGTGGAGACAGGGTGACTGGAAACACCATATATTTT once TRBD1 TRBJ1-3 TRBV25-1
CASSMLGRGITEQFF TGTGCCAGTAGTATGCTCGGGAGGGGGATTACTGAGCAGTTCTTC . TRBD2 TRBJ2-1 TRBV19
CASSYSWDSYQPQHF TGTGCCAGCAGTTACTCTTGGGACTCCTATCAGCCCCAGCATTTT . . TRBJ1-5 TRBV6-5
CASSRTGPYEQYF TGTGCCAGCAGCCGGACAGGGCCCTACGAGCAGTACTTC . TRBD1 TRBJ2-7 TRBV6-5
CASSQGLAGEQFF TGTGCCAGCAGCCAGGGACTAGCGGGAGAGCAGTTCTTC once TRBD2 TRBJ2-1 TRBV3-1/TRBV3-2
CASSGPGLAGGDFSYNEQFF TGTGCCAGCAGCGGACCGGGACTAGCGGGAGGCGACTTCTCCTACAATGAGCAGTTCTTC . TRBD2 TRBJ2-1 TRBV11-3
CATGVGMTDTQYF TGTGCCACCGGGGTCGGGATGACAGATACGCAGTATTTT . . TRBJ2-3 TRBV24-1
CASSYGTGHRNIQYF TGTGCCAGCAGTTATGGGACAGGGCACAGAAACATTCAGTACTTC . TRBD1 TRBJ2-4 TRBV6-5
CASSGTGTLLNTEAFF TGTGCCAGTAGTGGGACAGGGACCCTCCTGAACACTGAAGCTTTCTTT . TRBD1 TRBJ1-1 TRBV19
CASSIVVDNNQPQHF TGTGCCAGTAGTATAGTAGTCGACAACAATCAGCCCCAGCATTTT . . TRBJ1-5 TRBV19
CASSVGLIETQYF TGTGCCAGCAGCGTGGGACTAATTGAGACCCAGTACTTC . TRBD2 TRBJ2-5 TRBV7-6
CSASPTSGSSYEQYF TGCAGTGCTAGTCCGACTAGCGGGAGCTCCTACGAGCAGTACTTC . TRBD2 TRBJ2-7 TRBV20-1
CATSRAREGPTDTQYF TGTGCCACCAGCAGAGCCCGGGAGGGCCCTACAGATACGCAGTATTTT . TRBD2 TRBJ2-3 TRBV15
CATSREVAGFTGANVLTF TGTGCCACCAGCAGAGAGGTAGCGGGATTTACGGGGGCCAACGTCCTGACTTTC . TRBD2 TRBJ2-6 TRBV15
CASSLRGPDTGELFF TGTGCCAGCAGCCTACGAGGGCCAGACACCGGGGAGCTGTTTTTT . . TRBJ2-2 TRBV9
CASSSGNTEAFF TGTGCCAGCAGTTCGGGGAACACTGAAGCTTTCTTT . . TRBJ1-1 TRBV12-3/TRBV12-4
CASSLRVAYGYTF TGTGCCAGCAGCCTCCGGGTCGCCTATGGCTACACCTTC . . TRBJ1-2 TRBV2
CASSGAVGGQETQYF TGCGCCAGCAGTGGAGCTGTGGGAGGTCAGGAGACCCAGTACTTC . . TRBJ2-5 TRBV5-1
CASSKVGLAPGDTQYF TGTGCCAGCAGCAAAGTGGGGCTAGCGCCTGGGGATACGCAGTATTTT . . TRBJ2-3 TRBV21-1
CASSTGNTEAFF TGTGCCAGCTCCACGGGGAACACTGAAGCTTTCTTT . . TRBJ1-1 TRBV9
CASSLTGDLDTQYF TGTGCCAGCAGCTTAACGGGAGATTTAGATACGCAGTATTTT . . TRBJ2-3 TRBV13
CASSLTGAYGYTF TGTGCCAGCAGTCTGACAGGGGCCTATGGCTACACCTTC . TRBD1 TRBJ1-2 TRBV28
CASSPPRRTGQETQYF TGTGCCAGCTCACCACCGAGGCGGACAGGTCAAGAGACCCAGTACTTC . TRBD1 TRBJ2-5 TRBV18
CASSQGGHTEAFF TGTGCCAGCAGCCAAGGAGGGCACACTGAAGCTTTCTTT few . TRBJ1-1 TRBV3-1/TRBV3-2